This paragraph covers one T cell receptor (beta chain) sequence. Data came from immunoSEQ multiplex PCR; TCRdb stores just in-frame clones and leaves some out. The table shows about 27,000 clones, with around 83% occurring only once. Per germline, CDR1 MNHEY and CDR2 SMNVEV (reference sequence). The V segment lost 8 bases and the J segment 3 bases; nucleotides outside the gene matches: 8. The CDR3 extends over 14 amino acids. The record originates from a study of OX40 agonist ivuxolimab in advanced cancers. This receptor was identified in an adult with an advanced solid tumor such as melanoma, head and neck, liver or kidney cancer. The chain employs TRBV27 and TRBJ2-7, with TRBD1 identical over 9 bases. This specimen consisted of CD4+ or CD8+ T cells sorted from blood, obtained in a trial of the OX40 agonist ivuxolimab. Here the CDR3 reads CASGPGQGIYEQYF. The CDR3 nucleotides read TGTGCCAGCGGGCCGGGACAGGGTATCTACGAGCAGTACTTC.